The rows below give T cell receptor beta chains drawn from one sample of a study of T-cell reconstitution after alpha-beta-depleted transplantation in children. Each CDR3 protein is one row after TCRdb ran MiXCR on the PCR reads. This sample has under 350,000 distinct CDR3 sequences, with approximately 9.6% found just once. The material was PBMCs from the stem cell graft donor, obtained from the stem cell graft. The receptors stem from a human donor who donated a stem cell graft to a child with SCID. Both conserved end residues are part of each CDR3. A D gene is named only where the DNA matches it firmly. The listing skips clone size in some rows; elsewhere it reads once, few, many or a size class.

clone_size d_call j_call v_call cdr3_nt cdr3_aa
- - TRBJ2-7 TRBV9 TGTGCCAGCAGCCCGGAGGTGGGCTCCTACGAGCAGTACTTC CASSPEVGSYEQYF
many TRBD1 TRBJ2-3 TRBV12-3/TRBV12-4 TGTGCCAGCAGTCCGGGACAGGGGATAACAGATACGCAGTATTTT CASSPGQGITDTQYF
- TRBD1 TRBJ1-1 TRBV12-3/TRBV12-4 TGTGCCAGCAGTTTAGGACAGGGGGGGGGAGGAACTGAAGCTTTCTTT CASSLGQGGGGTEAFF
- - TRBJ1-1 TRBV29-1 TGCAGCGTCTGGGACGGGAGGGATGACACTGAAGCTTTCTTT CSVWDGRDDTEAFF
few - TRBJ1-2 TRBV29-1 TGCAGCGTTGAAGCCCAGGGCCCCTATGGCTACACCTTC CSVEAQGPYGYTF
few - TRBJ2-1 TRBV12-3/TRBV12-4 TGTGCCAGCAGTTTAGGGGACGGTAGCTCCTACAATGAGCAGTTCTTC CASSLGDGSSYNEQFF
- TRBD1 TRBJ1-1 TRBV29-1 TGCAGCGTACACAGGGGGGCAGAAGTCGGTGAAGCTTTCTTT CSVHRGAEVGEAFF
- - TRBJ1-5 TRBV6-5 TGTGCCAGCAGTTACGGGGAGAATCAGCCCCAGCATTTT CASSYGENQPQHF
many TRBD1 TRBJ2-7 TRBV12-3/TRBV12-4 TGTGCCAGCAGTTTGAGCAACAGGGGGTACTCCTACGAGCAGTACTTC CASSLSNRGYSYEQYF
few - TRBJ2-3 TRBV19 TGTGCCAGTAGAAGACTCGCCAGCACAGATACGCAGTATTTT CASRRLASTDTQYF
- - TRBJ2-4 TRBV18 TGTGCCAGCTCACCAGCCAAAAACATTCAGTACTTC CASSPAKNIQYF
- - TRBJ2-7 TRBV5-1 TGCGCCAGCAGCTTGGGTACGAGGAGCTCCTACGAGCAGTACTTC CASSLGTRSSYEQYF
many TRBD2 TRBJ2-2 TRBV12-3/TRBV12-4 TGTGCCAGCCTGTTCGGGGGGTTGAAGTTGGACACCGGGGAGCTGTTTTTT CASLFGGLKLDTGELFF
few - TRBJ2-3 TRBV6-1 TGTGCCAGCCTCCTAGGGGGCACAGATACGCAGTATTTT CASLLGGTDTQYF
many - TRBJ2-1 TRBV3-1 TGTGCCAGCAGCCCTGCTTTGAGCTCCTACAATGAGCAGTTCTTC CASSPALSSYNEQFF
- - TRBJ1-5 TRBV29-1 TGCAGCGTTGGGGGGGCAGGCCAGCCCCAGCATTTT CSVGGAGQPQHF
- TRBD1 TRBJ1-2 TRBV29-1 TGCAGCGTTTGGGGCATTGGACAGGGGAACTATGGCTACACCTTC CSVWGIGQGNYGYTF
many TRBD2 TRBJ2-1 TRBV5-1 TGCGCCAGCAGCTTGGATTTGGGGACTAAGCAGTTCTTC CASSLDLGTKQFF
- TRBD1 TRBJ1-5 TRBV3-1 TGTGCCAGCAGCTTCGGACAGGGGGCCGATCAGCCCCAGCATTTT CASSFGQGADQPQHF
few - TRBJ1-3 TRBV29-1 TGCAGCGGAAAAAGGACTGATGGAAACACCATATATTTT CSGKRTDGNTIYF
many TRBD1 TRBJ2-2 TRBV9 TGTGCCAGCAGCTTTGACAGGGGGCAGGGCGGGGAGCTGTTTTTT CASSFDRGQGGELFF
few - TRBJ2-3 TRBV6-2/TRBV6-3 TGTGCCAGCAAAAACTCTGGGGCAGATACGCAGTATTTT CASKNSGADTQYF
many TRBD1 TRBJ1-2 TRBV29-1 TGCAGCGTTAAACAGGGGGCAGGCTATGGCTACACCTTC CSVKQGAGYGYTF
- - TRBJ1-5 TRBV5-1 TGCGCCAGCAGCTTGGTTCCGATCGAAGGTAAACAGCCCCAGCATTTT CASSLVPIEGKQPQHF
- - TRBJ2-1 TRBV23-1 TGCGCCAGCCCTCACAGGGACAATGAGCAGTTCTTC CASPHRDNEQFF
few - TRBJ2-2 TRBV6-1 TGTGCCAGTTCCCGGGACTTATTTACCGGGGAGCTGTTTTTT CASSRDLFTGELFF
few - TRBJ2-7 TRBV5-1 TGCGCCAGCAGCCTGTCGGGGGGCACGAGCTCCTACGAGCAGTACTTC CASSLSGGTSSYEQYF
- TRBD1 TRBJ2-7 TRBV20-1 TGCAGTTTAGGGACAGCCTACGAGCAGTACTTC CSLGTAYEQYF
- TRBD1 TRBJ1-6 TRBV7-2 TGTGCCAGCAGCAGGCGAGACAGGGACAATTCACCCCTCCACTTT CASSRRDRDNSPLHF
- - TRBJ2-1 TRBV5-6 TGTGCCAGCAGCTTGGAAGGTTTGGTTGAGTTCTTC CASSLEGLVEFF
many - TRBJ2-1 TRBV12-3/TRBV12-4 TGTGCCAGCAGTTTAGCAGAGATGGAGTTCTTC CASSLAEMEFF
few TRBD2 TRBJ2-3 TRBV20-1 TGCAGTGCCGAGAGGTCGGGCGGGGGGATCACAGATACGCAGTATTTT CSAERSGGGITDTQYF
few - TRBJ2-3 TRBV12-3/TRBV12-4 TGTGCCAGCAGTTTAGCGCTGTCGGGGGCCGGAACAGATACGCAGTATTTT CASSLALSGAGTDTQYF
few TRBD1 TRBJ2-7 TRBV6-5 TGTGCCAGCAGTTCCGACTGGGCAGGGGGCACCTACGAGCAGTACTTC CASSSDWAGGTYEQYF
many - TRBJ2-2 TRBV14 TGTGCCAGCAGTTGGGGGTCCGGGGAGCTGTTTTTT CASSWGSGELFF
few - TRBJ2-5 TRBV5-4 TGTGCCAGCAGCCTCGGACAGAGCCAAGAGACCCAGTACTTC CASSLGQSQETQYF
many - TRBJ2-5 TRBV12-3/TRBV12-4 TGTGCCAGCAGTTTTACAGGGAAAGAGACCCAGTACTTC CASSFTGKETQYF
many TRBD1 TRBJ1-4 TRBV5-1 TGCGCCAGCAGCTTGAGTGGGACAGGGGTTGAAAAACTGTTTTTT CASSLSGTGVEKLFF
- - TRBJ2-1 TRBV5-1 TGCGCCAGCAGCCTTCCCCGGGACACTAACAATGAGCAGTTCTTC CASSLPRDTNNEQFF
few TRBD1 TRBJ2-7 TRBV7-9 TGTGCCAGCAGCCCCGACAGGGGTGCCCACGAGCAGTACTTC CASSPDRGAHEQYF
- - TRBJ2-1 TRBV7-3 TGTGCCAGCAGTTTTATGCCGAGCTCCTACAATGAGCAGTTCTTC CASSFMPSSYNEQFF
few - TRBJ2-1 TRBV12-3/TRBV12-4 TGTGCCAGCAGCCGCACCCGGAACTACAATGAGCAGTTCTTC CASSRTRNYNEQFF
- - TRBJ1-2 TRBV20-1 TGCAGTGCTAGTCTTAGACGGTCTCAGGGATATGGCTACACCTTC CSASLRRSQGYGYTF
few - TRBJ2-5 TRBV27 TGTGCCAGCAGTTTATCGGGGGTGATCGGTGAGACCCAGTACTTC CASSLSGVIGETQYF
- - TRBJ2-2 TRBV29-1 TGCAGCGTCGTCCCCAGCAACACCGGGGAGCTGTTTTTT CSVVPSNTGELFF
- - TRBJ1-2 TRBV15 TGTGCCACCAGCAGAGATGTACCGGGGTGGGGGGGCTACACCTTC CATSRDVPGWGGYTF
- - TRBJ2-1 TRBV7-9 TGTGCCAGCAGTTCAACCCGGGACCGCGCCTACAATGAGCAGTTCTTC CASSSTRDRAYNEQFF
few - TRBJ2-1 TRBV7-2 TGTGCCAGCAGCTTATGGGGGGCGGTTGAGCAGTTCTTC CASSLWGAVEQFF
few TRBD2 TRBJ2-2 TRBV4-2 TGTGCCAGCAGCCGTAGGACTAGCGGGGGGGTGAACACCGGGGAGCTGTTTTTT CASSRRTSGGVNTGELFF
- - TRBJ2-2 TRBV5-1 TGCGCCAGCACCGCCCTAGGAGTTACCGGGGAGCTGTTTTTT CASTALGVTGELFF
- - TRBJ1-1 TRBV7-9 TGTGCCAGCAGCTTAGCGCGGGGGTATGAAGCTTTCTTT CASSLARGYEAFF
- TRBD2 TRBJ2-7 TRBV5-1 TGCGCCAGCAGGCGGCTAGCGGGGGAAAACTACGAGCAGTACTTC CASRRLAGENYEQYF
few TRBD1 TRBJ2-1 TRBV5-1 TGCGCCAGCAGCTTGGATCCCCCCGGGACAGGGAAGGATGAGCAGTTCTTC CASSLDPPGTGKDEQFF
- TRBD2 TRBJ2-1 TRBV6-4 TGTGCCACCGGGAGCGGGGGGGGTGAGCAGTTCTTC CATGSGGGEQFF